Listed here are 25 T cell receptor beta chains from one sample, sequenced in a study of T cell responses to AZD1222 COVID-19 vaccine. TCRdb's table, derived via immunoSEQ multiplex PCR, lists solely in-frame clones and lacks some. The sample lists 50,000 to 70,000 clones, approximately 85% occurring once. The sample here was peripheral blood, taken on day 0 of MenACWY control vaccination. These receptors originate from an adult in good health.

This clone was picked up one time. The rearrangement joins TRBV28 to TRBJ1-1; 8 positions match TRBD1. V shed 2 bases and J 7 bases; nucleotides not matched to a gene: 6. Germline V gene lookup returns CDR1 MDHEN and CDR2 SYDVKM. This CDR3 is built from 14 residues. CDR3 loop: CASSLRQGAREAFF. CDR3 bases: TGTGCCAGCAGTTTACGGCAGGGGGCGCGTGAAGCTTTCTTT.

The V gene is TRBV9, the J gene TRBJ1-2; D call uncertain. V dropped 3 bases and J dropped 4 bases, with 4 bases sitting between them. CDR3 length: 11 amino acids. Per the germline V gene, CDR1 is SGDLS and CDR2 is YYNGEE. In nucleotides, the CDR3 is TGTGCCAGCAGCGCAGCCTATGGCTACACCTTC. Protein sequence: CASSAAYGYTF. Combining the CDR3 with reference TRBV9 and TRBJ1-2 gives the whole variable domain DSGVTQTPKHLITATGQRVTLRCSPRSGDLSVYWYQQSLDQGLQFLIQYYNGEERAKGNILERFSAQQFPDLHSELNLSSLELGDSALYFCASSAAYGYTFGSGTRLTVV.

This rearrangement joins TRBV2 to TRBJ1-4; the match to TRBD1 covers 7 bases. The CDR3 has 13 residues. V lost 8 bases to trimming and J lost 7 bases; unmatched junction nucleotides: 7. The germline gives CDR1 SNHLY, CDR2 FYNNEI. The CDR3 sequence is CASRTGAVEKLFF. The CDR3 nucleotides read TGTGCCAGCCGAACAGGGGCTGTTGAAAAACTGTTTTTT.

The V gene is TRBV2, the J gene TRBJ1-3, with D perhaps matching TRBD1 (5 bases). The CDR3 consists of 12 residues. CDR1 and CDR2 from the germline V gene are SNHLY and FYNNEI. The V and J ends lost 8 bases and 4 bases respectively, with 9 bases between them. CDR3 sequence: CASGAGGNTIYF. In nucleotides, the CDR3 is TGTGCCAGCGGGGCAGGCGGAAACACCATATATTTT.

The rearrangement joins TRBV6-6 to TRBJ2-7, with D maybe TRBD2 (5 bases). Per the germline V gene, CDR1 is MNHNY and CDR2 is SVGAGI (reference sequence). Trimming took 2 bases from V and 5 from J, leaving 7 bases between them. The CDR3 extends over 12 amino acids. CDR3 in DNA: TGTGCCAGCAGTTACCGGCGGGACGAGCAGTACTTC. Amino acids: CASSYRRDEQYF.

CDR3 in amino acids: CALGTSGEETQYF. The CDR3 bases are TGTGCCCTGGGGACTAGCGGGGAAGAGACCCAGTACTTC. The V gene is TRBV10-3, the J gene TRBJ2-5; 13 bases agree with TRBD2. The ends lost 11 bases at V and 3 bases at J; junction bases unmatched: 3. The CDR3 is 13 amino acids. The germline V gene encodes CDR1 ENHRY and CDR2 SYGVKD.

The genes are TRBV29-1 and TRBJ2-1; weak D call: TRBD1 (6 bases). The CDR3 length is 13 residues. Germline V gene lookup returns CDR1 SQVTM and CDR2 ANQGSEA. Trimming removed 6 bases from V and 11 bases from J, with 20 bases in between. CDR3 sequence reads: CSVQGAPSPKQFF. The CDR3 DNA sequence: TGCAGCGTACAGGGAGCTCCCTCGCCCAAGCAGTTCTTC.

The V and J genes are TRBV6-1 and TRBJ1-2; no firm D call. The CDR3 has 13 residues. Trimming removed 6 bases at V and 1 base at J, with 9 bases between. Germline CDR1 MNHNS, CDR2 SASEGT. The CDR3 is CASRVGVNYGYTF. As DNA, the CDR3 is TGTGCCAGCAGAGTAGGAGTTAACTATGGCTACACCTTC.

The CDR3 loop is CASRGTDLAKNIQYF. CDR3 DNA: TGTGCCAGCCGCGGGACAGACTTAGCCAAAAACATTCAGTACTTC. This chain links TRBV19 with TRBJ2-4, with D tentatively TRBD1 (7 bases). CDR3 length: 15 amino acids. Germline V CDR1 and CDR2: LNHDA, SQIVND (reference sequence). Between the trimmed V and J ends, which lost 9 bases and 0 bases, there was a span of 15 bases. The full variable domain, completed using reference TRBV19 and TRBJ2-4, is DGGITQSPKYLFRKEGQNVTLSCEQNLNHDAMYWYRQDPGQGLRLIYYSQIVNDFQKGDIAEGYSVSREKKESFPLTVTSAQKNPTAFYLCASRGTDLAKNIQYFGAGTRLSVL.

This sequence joins TRBV7-3 and TRBJ2-1; D uncertain. From germline, CDR1 is SGHTA and CDR2 FQGTGA. V was clipped by 2 bases and J by 0 bases, with 14 bases between them. The CDR3 is made up of 17 amino acids. In DNA form, the CDR3 reads TGTGCCAGCAGCTTATACCCCGAGCCGAGCTCCTACAATGAGCAGTTCTTC. It specifies CASSLYPEPSSYNEQFF.

This clone was counted a few times. J is TRBJ1-3 and V is TRBV7-2, with D uncertain. Trimming pared 2 bases from V and 0 bases from J, leaving 11 bases between. Germline V gene lookup returns CDR1 SGHTA and CDR2 FQGNSA. The CDR3 contains 16 residues. CDR3 DNA sequence: TGTGCCAGCAGCTTAATTGGACCGAGCTCTGGAAACACCATATATTTT. Translation gives CASSLIGPSSGNTIYF. The whole variable domain, filled in from reference TRBV7-2 and TRBJ1-3, reads GAGVSQSPSNKVTEKGKDVELRCDPISGHTALYWYRQSLGQGLEFLIYFQGNSAPDKSGLPSDRFSAERTGGSVSTLTIQRTQQEDSAVYLCASSLIGPSSGNTIYFGEGSWLTVV.

This rearrangement joins TRBV19 to TRBJ2-7; 7 bases line up with TRBD2. The CDR3 extends over 16 amino acids. Looked up from germline, CDR1 is LNHDA and CDR2 is SQIVND (reference sequence). V lost 2 bases and J lost 1; bases outside the gene matches: 8. CDR3 amino acids: CASSISSGIPSYEQYF. CDR3 DNA sequence: TGTGCCAGTAGTATATCCAGCGGGATACCGTCCTACGAGCAGTACTTC.

This clone came up once. The genes are TRBV7-6 and TRBJ2-5; the D call may be TRBD1 or TRBD2 (6 bases each). Germline CDR1 SGHVS, CDR2 FNYEAQ. V was clipped by 5 bases and J by 1 base, with 14 bases between them. This CDR3 has 15 residues. The chain's CDR3 is CASSPSWGAQETQYF. The CDR3 DNA follows: TGTGCCAGCAGCCCCTCTTGGGGGGCCCAAGAGACCCAGTACTTC.

V is TRBV19 and J is TRBJ1-5; no clear D. This CDR3 contains 17 residues. CDR1 and CDR2 from the germline V gene are LNHDA and SQIVND (reference sequence). Trimming cost V 5 bases and J 1 base, with 18 bases left between them. CDR3 sequence: CASSPLISPLSNQPQHF. The CDR3 nucleotides are TGTGCCAGTAGTCCCCTAATTTCGCCTCTGAGCAATCAGCCCCAGCATTTT.

The CDR3 nucleotides read TGTGCCAGCAGCCACGGGGGCGGGAGGGTCTACGAGCAGTACTTC. Translating it yields CASSHGGGRVYEQYF. The chain uses TRBV7-9 and TRBJ2-7, with 9 bases identical to TRBD2. The ends lost 5 bases at V and 3 bases at J; junction bases unmatched: 8. Per germline, CDR1 SEHNR and CDR2 FQNEAQ (reference sequence). The CDR3 spans 15 residues.

J is TRBJ2-1 and V is TRBV7-2, with 12 positions matching TRBD2. The CDR3 runs to 16 residues. The J segment lost 9 bases and the V segment lost 4 bases, leaving 10 bases of the junction unmatched. Looked up from germline, CDR1 is SGHTA and CDR2 is FQGNSA. This chain's CDR3 is CASSSRTSGTWSEQFF. For the CDR3, the DNA is TGTGCCAGCAGCTCCCGGACTAGCGGGACCTGGAGTGAGCAGTTCTTC. Full variable domain (outside the CDR3, taken from reference TRBV7-2 and TRBJ2-1): GAGVSQSPSNKVTEKGKDVELRCDPISGHTALYWYRQSLGQGLEFLIYFQGNSAPDKSGLPSDRFSAERTGGSVSTLTIQRTQQEDSAVYLCASSSRTSGTWSEQFFGPGTRLTVL.

This chain uses TRBV29-1 with TRBJ2-5, with 8 bases that match TRBD2. The CDR3 spans 11 residues. V was clipped by 7 bases and J by 2 bases; unmatched bases: 0. Per germline, CDR1 SQVTM and CDR2 ANQGSEA. The CDR3 sequence is CSGLAQETQYF. The CDR3 DNA reads as TGCAGCGGACTAGCGCAAGAGACCCAGTACTTC.

The chain employs TRBV24-1 and TRBJ1-5; 9 nucleotides match TRBD1. CDR1 is KGHDR, CDR2 SFDVKD, per germline. With V trimmed by 3 bases and J by 1 base, 3 bases remained unmatched. The CDR3 runs 16 residues. CDR3 nucleotide sequence: TGTGCCACCAGTGATCCCGGGACAGGGAGCAATCAGCCCCAGCATTTT. The encoded protein is CATSDPGTGSNQPQHF.

Comments on this clone: Likely a read error: the CDR3 ends without its conserved phenylalanine or tryptophan. Because the CDR3's place on the DNA is in doubt, the DNA is left out and the CDR3 is given as listed by TCRdb. This chain uses TRBV27 with TRBJ2-7. The germline gives CDR1 MNHEY, CDR2 SMNVEV (reference sequence). Counting both end residues, the CDR3 totals 12 amino acids. The CDR3 sequence: CASSPRPPLKRR.

The genes are TRBV30 and TRBJ1-4; D is unclear. The CDR3 contains 14 residues. Trimming took 4 bases from V and 7 from J, leaving 16 bases between them. CDR1 and CDR2 (germline): GTSNPN, SVGIG (reference sequence). The CDR3 DNA reads as TGTGCCTGGACCAATTTGGGAAGTGGTGAAAAACTGTTTTTT. Amino acids: CAWTNLGSGEKLFF. The entire variable domain, with the rest obtained from reference TRBV30 and TRBJ1-4, is as follows: SQTIHQWPATLVQPVGSPLSLECTVEGTSNPNLYWYRQAAGRGLQLLFYSVGIGQISSEVPQNLSASRPQDRQFILSSKKLLLSDSGFYLCAWTNLGSGEKLFFGSGTQLSVL.

To note about this clone: The sample contains more than one DNA sequence encoding this CDR3. V is TRBV6-1 and J is TRBJ2-1; possibly TRBD1 or TRBD2 for D (5 bases each). The CDR3 extends over 14 amino acids. The germline V gene has CDR1 MNHNS and CDR2 SASEGT. Trimming took off 2 bases at V and 5 bases at J, with 10 bases between the two ends. In DNA form, the CDR3 reads TGTGCCAGCAGTGAATGGGACGGTGACAATGAGCAGTTCTTC. It codes for CASSEWDGDNEQFF.

V usage is TRBV6-6 and J usage is TRBJ2-5; the D is unclear. This CDR3 spans 13 amino acids. Germline V gene data show CDR1 as MNHNY and CDR2 as SVGAGI (reference sequence). V gave up 7 bases and J gave up 5 bases, with 14 bases separating them. The CDR3 spells CASNVPGRETQYF. In nucleotides, the CDR3 is TGTGCCAGCAACGTCCCGGGTCGGGAGACCCAGTACTTC.

This chain connects TRBV6-5 to TRBJ1-1; D remains unclear. V lost 6 bases, J lost 1 base, and 9 bases lay in between. Per the germline V gene, CDR1 is MNHEY and CDR2 is SVGAGI. CDR3 length: 13 amino acids. The CDR3 reads CASSHGTNTEAFF. The CDR3 DNA sequence: TGTGCCAGCAGCCACGGAACGAACACTGAAGCTTTCTTT.

The chain links TRBV28 to TRBJ2-1, with 7 bases that match TRBD2. Germline-derived CDR1 and CDR2 are MDHEN and SYDVKM. The V gene end was trimmed by 4 bases and the J gene end by 8 bases; junction bases not matched to a gene: 17. The CDR3 has 17 amino acids. The CDR3 DNA reads as TGTGCCAGCAGTTCCCGTTTAGCCGCTAGCGGAGGGCATGAGCAGTTCTTC. Translation gives CASSSRLAASGGHEQFF.

This clone occurred a few times. This chain connects TRBV10-3 to TRBJ2-7, with D maybe TRBD1 (6 bases). The ends were cut back, 2 bases at V and 5 bases at J, with 13 bases in the middle. The CDR3 contains 14 residues. Germline loops: CDR1 ENHRY, CDR2 SYGVKD. The CDR3 reads CAISEGQNYNEQYF. The CDR3 region has the DNA TGTGCCATCAGTGAGGGACAGAACTATAACGAGCAGTACTTC.